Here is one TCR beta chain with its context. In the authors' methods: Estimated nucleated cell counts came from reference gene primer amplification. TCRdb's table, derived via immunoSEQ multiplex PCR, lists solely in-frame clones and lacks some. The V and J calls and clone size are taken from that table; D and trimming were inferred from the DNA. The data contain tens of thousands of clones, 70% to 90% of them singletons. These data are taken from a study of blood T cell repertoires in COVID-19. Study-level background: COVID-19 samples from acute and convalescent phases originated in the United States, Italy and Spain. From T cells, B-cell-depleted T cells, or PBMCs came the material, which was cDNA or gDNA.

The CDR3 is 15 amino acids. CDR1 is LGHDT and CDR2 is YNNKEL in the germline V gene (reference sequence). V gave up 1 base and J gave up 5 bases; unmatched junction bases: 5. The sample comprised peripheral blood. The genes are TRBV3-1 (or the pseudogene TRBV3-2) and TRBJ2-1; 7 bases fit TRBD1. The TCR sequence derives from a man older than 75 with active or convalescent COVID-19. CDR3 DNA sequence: TGTGCCAGCAGCCAAGGGACAGGAACCCACAATGAGCAGTTCTTC. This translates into CASSQGTGTHNEQFF.